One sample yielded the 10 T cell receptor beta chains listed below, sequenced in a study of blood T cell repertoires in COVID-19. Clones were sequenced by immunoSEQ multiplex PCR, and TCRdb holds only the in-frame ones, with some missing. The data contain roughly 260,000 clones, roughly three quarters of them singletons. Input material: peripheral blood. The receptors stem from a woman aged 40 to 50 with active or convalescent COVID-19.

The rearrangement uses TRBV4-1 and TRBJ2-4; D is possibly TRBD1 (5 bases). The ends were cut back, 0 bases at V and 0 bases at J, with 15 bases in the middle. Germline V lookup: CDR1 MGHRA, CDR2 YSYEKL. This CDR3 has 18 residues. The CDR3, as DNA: TGCGCCAGCAGCCAAGAAAGTGGGGCCGCACTAGCCAAAAACATTCAGTACTTC. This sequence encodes CASSQESGAALAKNIQYF.

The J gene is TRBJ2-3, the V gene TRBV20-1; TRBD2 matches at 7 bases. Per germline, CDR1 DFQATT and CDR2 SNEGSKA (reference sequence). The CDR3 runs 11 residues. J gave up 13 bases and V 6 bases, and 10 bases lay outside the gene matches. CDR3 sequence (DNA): TGCAGTGCCGAGCGGGGCCCCCAAAAGTATTTT. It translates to CSAERGPQKYF.

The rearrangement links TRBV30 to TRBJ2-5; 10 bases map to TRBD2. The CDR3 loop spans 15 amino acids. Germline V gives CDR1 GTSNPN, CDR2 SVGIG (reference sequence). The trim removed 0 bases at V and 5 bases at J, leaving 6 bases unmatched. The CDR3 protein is CAWSVPAGGPETQYF. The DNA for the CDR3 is TGTGCCTGGAGTGTTCCAGCGGGGGGGCCGGAGACCCAGTACTTC.

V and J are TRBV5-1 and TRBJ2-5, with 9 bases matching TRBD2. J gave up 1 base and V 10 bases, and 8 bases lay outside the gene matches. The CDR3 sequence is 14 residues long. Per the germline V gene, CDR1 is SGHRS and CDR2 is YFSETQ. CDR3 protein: CASTSGRIQETQYF. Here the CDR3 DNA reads TGCGCCTCAACTAGCGGGCGAATCCAAGAGACCCAGTACTTC.

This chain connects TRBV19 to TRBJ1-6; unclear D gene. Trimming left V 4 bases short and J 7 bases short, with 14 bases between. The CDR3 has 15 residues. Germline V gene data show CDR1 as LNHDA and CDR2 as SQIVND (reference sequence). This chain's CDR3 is CASSTNPDGNSPLHF. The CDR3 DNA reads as TGTGCCAGTAGTACAAACCCAGACGGGAATTCACCCCTCCACTTT.

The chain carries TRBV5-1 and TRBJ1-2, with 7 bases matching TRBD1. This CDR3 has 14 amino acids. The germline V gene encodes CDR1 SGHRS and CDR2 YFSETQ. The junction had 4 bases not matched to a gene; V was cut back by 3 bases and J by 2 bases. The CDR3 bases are TGCGCCAGCAGCTGGGACAGCTCCAACTATGGCTACACCTTC. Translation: CASSWDSSNYGYTF.

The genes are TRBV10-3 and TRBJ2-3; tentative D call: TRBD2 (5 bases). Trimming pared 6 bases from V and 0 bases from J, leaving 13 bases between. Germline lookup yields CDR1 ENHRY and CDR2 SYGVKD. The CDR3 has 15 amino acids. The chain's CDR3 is CAIRGPGLSTDTQYF. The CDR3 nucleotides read TGTGCCATCAGAGGTCCGGGATTAAGCACAGATACGCAGTATTTT.

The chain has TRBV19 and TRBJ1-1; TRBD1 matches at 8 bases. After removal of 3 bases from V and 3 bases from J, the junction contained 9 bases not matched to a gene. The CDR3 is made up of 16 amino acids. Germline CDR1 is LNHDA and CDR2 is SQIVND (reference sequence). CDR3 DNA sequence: TGTGCCAGTAGTATGGGGACAGGTCTGGGGGACACTGAAGCTTTCTTT. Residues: CASSMGTGLGDTEAFF.

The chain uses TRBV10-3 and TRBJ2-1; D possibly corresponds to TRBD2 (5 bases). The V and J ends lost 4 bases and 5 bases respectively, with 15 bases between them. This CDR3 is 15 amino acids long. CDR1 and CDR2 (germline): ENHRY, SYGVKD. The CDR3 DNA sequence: TGTGCCATCAGTGCGGGGTCCGACCGAAACAATGAGCAGTTCTTC. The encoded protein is CAISAGSDRNNEQFF.

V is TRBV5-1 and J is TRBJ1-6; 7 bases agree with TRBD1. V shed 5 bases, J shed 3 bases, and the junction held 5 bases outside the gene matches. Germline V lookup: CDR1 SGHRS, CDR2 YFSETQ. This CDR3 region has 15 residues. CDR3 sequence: CASRRDSNYNSPLHF. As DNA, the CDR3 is TGCGCCAGCAGGAGGGACAGCAACTATAATTCACCCCTCCACTTT. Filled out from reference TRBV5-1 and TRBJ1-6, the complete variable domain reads KAGVTQTPRYLIKTRGQQVTLSCSPISGHRSVSWYQQTPGQGLQFLFEYFSETQRNKGNFPGRFSGRQFSNSRSEMNVSTLELGDSALYLCASRRDSNYNSPLHFGNGTRLTVT.